These 18 T cell receptor beta chains originate from one sample sequenced in a study of blood T cell repertoires in COVID-19 (dated by TCRdb to about 2020). The library was prepared using the immunoSEQ multiplex PCR assay. Drawn from immuneACCESS, this table holds only the in-frame rearrangements with V and J called that TCRdb kept. Clones are partly lost; checked studies trace under half to an unresolved V gene and leave the rest unexplained. The sample yields about 72,000 clones; over 65% were counted once. Of the sample, 18% falls within the top ten clones. The sample comprised peripheral blood. All receptors come from a woman older than 75 with acute or convalescent COVID-19.

The chain uses TRBV5-4 and TRBJ2-7, with 9 bases lining up with TRBD1. The trim removed 2 bases at V and 5 bases at J, leaving 5 bases unmatched. The CDR3 contains 14 residues. The germline V gene has CDR1 SGHNT and CDR2 YYREEE (reference sequence). The CDR3 loop reads CASSLQGAGNEQYF. Here the CDR3 DNA reads TGTGCCAGCAGCTTACAGGGGGCAGGAAACGAGCAGTACTTC.

The chain links TRBV5-6 to TRBJ1-4, with 9 positions matching TRBD1. The CDR3 loop spans 17 amino acids. V lost 4 bases, J lost 7 bases, and 14 bases stayed unmatched. The germline CDR1 and CDR2 sequences are SGHDT and YYEEEE. CDR3 DNA sequence: TGTGCCAGCAGCCTAGGACAGGGGCGATTAAGGGGTGAAAAACTGTTTTTT. Protein sequence: CASSLGQGRLRGEKLFF.

This sequence joins TRBV3-1 (or the pseudogene TRBV3-2) and TRBJ2-1; a weak D match, TRBD1 (5 bases). With 1 base removed from V and 8 bases from J, the gap between germline ends came to 12 bases. From germline, CDR1 is LGHDT and CDR2 YNNKEL (reference sequence). CDR3 size: 14 residues. The CDR3 DNA reads as TGTGCCAGCAGCCAAGGTCCCAGGGCAGATGAGCAGTTCTTC. Its translation: CASSQGPRADEQFF.

This clone turned up a few times. The chain links TRBV7-3 to TRBJ2-1; 9 nucleotides line up with TRBD2. The CDR3 is made up of 15 amino acids. After removal of 5 bases from V and 3 bases from J, the junction contained 5 bases not matched to a gene. CDR1 is SGHTA, CDR2 FQGTGA, per germline. This CDR3 reads CASSPSSGNYNEQFF. In DNA form, the CDR3 reads TGTGCCAGCAGCCCTTCTAGCGGGAACTACAATGAGCAGTTCTTC.

This rearrangement joins TRBV19 to TRBJ1-2; 8 nucleotides match TRBD1. The length of the CDR3 is 14 residues. Germline CDR1 and CDR2: LNHDA and SQIVND (reference sequence). The ends lost 4 bases at V and 8 bases at J; junction bases unmatched: 9. The chain's CDR3 is CASSSETGVYGYTF. In DNA form, the CDR3 reads TGTGCCAGTAGTAGCGAGACAGGGGTATACGGCTACACCTTC.

The chain joins TRBV7-9 to TRBJ2-1, with unresolved D. The germline CDR1 and CDR2 sequences are SEHNR and FQNEAQ (reference sequence). The length of the CDR3 is 14 residues. Trimming stripped 1 base from V and 0 bases from J, with 4 bases between. CDR3 sequence: CASSLDLSYNEQFF. DNA for the CDR3: TGTGCCAGCAGCTTAGATCTCTCCTACAATGAGCAGTTCTTC.

This clone has only a few counts. Additional DNA sequences in this sample encode the identical CDR3. The CDR3 here is CASSVTGSTDTQYF. CDR3 bases: TGTGCCAGCAGCGTGACAGGGAGCACAGATACGCAGTATTTT. This chain links TRBV9 with TRBJ2-3, with 7 bases matching TRBD1. Germline CDR1 and CDR2: SGDLS and YYNGEE. V was clipped by 2 bases and J by 0 bases; unmatched bases: 0. CDR3 length: 14 residues.

This clone was detected only once. The V and J genes are TRBV2 and TRBJ1-5; no firm D call. Germline CDR1 is SNHLY and CDR2 is FYNNEI. V was trimmed by 6 bases and J by 11 bases, leaving 14 bases between them. This CDR3 is 12 amino acids long. CDR3 protein: CASSRGLTSQHF. The CDR3 nucleotides read TGTGCCAGCAGCCGAGGCCTGACGTCCCAGCATTTT.

The CDR3, as DNA: TGTGCCAGCAGCCCGGGACAGGGGGCGGAGACCCAGTACTTC. It specifies CASSPGQGAETQYF. The chain carries TRBV11-3 and TRBJ2-5; 12 bases fit TRBD1. This CDR3 is 14 amino acids long. J was trimmed by 5 bases and V by 5 bases; bases with no gene match: 3. From germline, CDR1 is SGHNT and CDR2 YENEEA.

The V gene is TRBV7-9, the J gene TRBJ1-1, with D tentatively TRBD1 (6 bases). The germline V and J ends were trimmed by 5 bases and 4 bases, with 17 bases remaining between them. The germline CDR1 and CDR2 sequences are SEHNR and FQNEAQ (reference sequence). The CDR3 contains 15 residues. The CDR3 bases are TGTGCCAGCAGCCATTACAGGGATAGGGGCACTGAAGCTTTCTTT. This gives the protein CASSHYRDRGTEAFF.

The gene calls are TRBV10-2 and TRBJ1-5, with 7 bases aligning to TRBD1. V shed 5 bases, J shed 5 bases, and the junction held 3 bases outside the gene matches. Germline CDR1 WSHSY, CDR2 SAAADI. The CDR3 length is 13 residues. The CDR3 reads CASSSGGDQPQHF. Here the CDR3 DNA reads TGCGCCAGCAGTTCAGGGGGAGATCAGCCCCAGCATTTT.

J is TRBJ1-2 and V is TRBV15, with a possible D match to TRBD1 (5 bases). Trimming took off 1 base at V and 1 base at J, with 7 bases between the two ends. This CDR3 has 14 residues. Per germline, CDR1 LNHNV and CDR2 YYDKDF (reference sequence). The CDR3 reads CATSRGGGNYGYTF. The DNA of the CDR3 is TGTGCCACCAGCAGAGGCGGGGGTAACTATGGCTACACCTTC. The full variable domain, completed using reference TRBV15 and TRBJ1-2, is DAMVIQNPRYQVTQFGKPVTLSCSQTLNHNVMYWYQQKSSQAPKLLFHYYDKDFNNEADTPDNFQSRRPNTSFCFLDIRSPGLGDTAMYLCATSRGGGNYGYTFGSGTRLTVV.

The chain employs TRBV12-5 and TRBJ2-1; D is unresolved. V was trimmed by 5 bases and J by 5 bases, leaving 4 bases between them. Germline V gene data show CDR1 as LGHNT and CDR2 as FRNRAP. This CDR3 region has 11 residues. The CDR3 sequence is CASGPNNEQFF. CDR3 nucleotide sequence: TGTGCTAGTGGTCCAAACAATGAGCAGTTCTTC. Combining the CDR3 with reference TRBV12-5 and TRBJ2-1 gives the whole variable domain DARVTQTPRHKVTEMGQEVTMRCQPILGHNTVFWYRQTMMQGLELLAYFRNRAPLDDSGMPKDRFSAEMPDATLATLKIQPSEPRDSAVYFCASGPNNEQFFGPGTRLTVL.

A single count supports this clone. The V call is TRBV5-1, the J call TRBJ2-1; 10 bases map to TRBD1. The CDR3 length is 19 residues. The V gene end was trimmed by 0 bases and the J gene end by 0 bases; junction bases not matched to a gene: 9. Per the germline V gene, CDR1 is SGHRS and CDR2 is YFSETQ. The CDR3 protein is CASSLARDRGPNSYNEQFF. The DNA of the CDR3 is TGCGCCAGCAGCTTGGCCAGGGACAGGGGACCCAACTCCTACAATGAGCAGTTCTTC.

The CDR3 spells CASSQAISQETQYF. CDR3 coding DNA: TGTGCCAGCAGCCAAGCCATTAGCCAAGAGACCCAGTACTTC. The genes are TRBV3-1 (or the pseudogene TRBV3-2) and TRBJ2-5, with D unclear. Germline-derived CDR1 and CDR2 are LGHDT and YNNKEL (reference sequence). The CDR3 has 14 amino acids. The V and J ends lost 1 base and 1 base respectively, with 7 bases between them.

V usage is TRBV6-1 and J usage is TRBJ2-2, with D possibly being TRBD1 (6 bases). Per the germline V gene, CDR1 is MNHNS and CDR2 is SASEGT. The V gene lost 1 base and the J gene lost 2 bases, with 8 bases spanning the gap. The CDR3 consists of 15 residues. This chain's CDR3 is CASSEGTDNTGELFF. CDR3 nucleotides: TGTGCCAGCAGTGAAGGGACAGACAACACCGGGGAGCTGTTTTTT.

J is TRBJ1-1 and V is TRBV12-3 or TRBV12-4; D not resolved. The length of the CDR3 is 12 residues. Trimming stripped 6 bases from V and 11 bases from J, with 16 bases between. The CDR3 DNA sequence: TGTGCCAGCAGCTTATCGATCGGAGGCGCTTTCTTT. This gives the protein CASSLSIGGAFF.

This clone was detected only once. The chain links TRBV15 to TRBJ2-3; TRBD1 agrees at 7 bases. The J segment lost 0 bases and the V segment lost 6 bases, leaving 3 bases of the junction unmatched. The CDR3 sequence is 14 residues long. CDR1 is LNHNV and CDR2 is YYDKDF in the germline V gene (reference sequence). CDR3 loop: CATRGTASTDTQYF. For the CDR3, the DNA is TGTGCCACCAGAGGGACAGCTAGCACAGATACGCAGTATTTT.